The source of this TCR beta chain is a study of blood T cell repertoires in COVID-19. Study-level background: Italy, Spain and the United States were the sources of the convalescent and acute COVID-19 samples.

Authors' methods: Reference gene primer amplification yielded estimated nucleated cell counts. Some clones are missing from TCRdb's copy, which holds only in-frame ones; the method was immunoSEQ multiplex PCR. The DNA gave D and trimming, while V, J and clone size come from that table. The sample carries roughly 330,000 clones, nearly 90% recorded once. In terms of age and location, participants ranged from roughly 18 to 90 years and lived in about 25 US areas. Allocation to cohorts depended on clinical history reported by the participants. This CDR3 comprises 12 residues. The V gene lost 4 bases and the J gene lost 3 bases, with 6 bases spanning the gap. The germline CDR1 and CDR2 sequences are SGHDN and FVKESK.

The rearrangement joins TRBV14 to TRBJ1-1; D remains ambiguous. The clonotype originates from a woman aged 25 to 39 who had recovered from COVID-19. The sequenced material came from PBMCs or T cells enriched from blood (not recorded which). CDR3 in amino acids: CASSPQDTEAFF. DNA for the CDR3: TGTGCCAGCAGCCCCCAGGACACTGAAGCTTTCTTT.